Below are 20 T cell receptor beta chains sequenced from a single sample in a study of vaccination effects on CD4 cells after COVID-19. The protocol was immunoSEQ multiplex PCR, while the TCRdb copy is restricted to in-frame clones and leaves out a portion. Seen here are about 64,000 clones, 78% observed once, and the top ten hold roughly 2%. The antigens of these receptors remain unknown. Viral peptide pool expansion of antigen-specific CD4+ T cells preceded sequencing in the ViraFEST assay. Isolation of CD4+ T cells took place after less than 12 days of culture. Every participant took two doses of the BNT162b2 or mRNA-1273 vaccine. The material sequenced was CD4+ T cells from PBMCs cultured with HCoV-OC43 spike peptides, taken after COVID-19 vaccination. Subset denoted: HCoV-OC43 spike overlapping peptide pool stimulation. These receptors originate from a human donor who received a COVID-19 vaccine.

The V gene is TRBV6-6, the J gene TRBJ2-3, with D possibly being TRBD2 (5 bases). CDR3 length: 13 residues. Trimming took off 10 bases at V and 0 bases at J, with 11 bases between the two ends. Germline CDR1 reads MNHNY; CDR2 reads SVGAGI (reference sequence). CDR3: CAISAGSTDTQYF. The DNA of the CDR3 is TGTGCCATCTCGGCGGGTAGCACAGATACGCAGTATTTT.

The genes are TRBV4-3 and TRBJ1-5; no reliable D call. V was shortened by 0 bases and J by 7 bases, with 13 bases between the two germline ends. From germline, CDR1 is LGHNA and CDR2 YSLEER. This CDR3 has 15 amino acids. The CDR3 sequence is CASSQERWVDQPQHF. The CDR3 region has the DNA TGCGCCAGCAGCCAAGAGAGATGGGTAGACCAGCCCCAGCATTTT.

J is TRBJ2-6 and V is TRBV5-6, with D possibly matching TRBD1 (6 bases). Deletions cut 3 bases from V and 1 base from J, with 11 bases between. The CDR3 spans 16 residues. Germline V CDR1 and CDR2: SGHDT, YYEEEE. The CDR3 DNA is TGTGCCAGCAGCTCTAACAGGGTTTCTGGGGCCAACGTCCTGACTTTC. It codes for CASSSNRVSGANVLTF.

The rearrangement uses TRBV5-1 and TRBJ2-5; TRBD2 agrees at 12 bases. The ends lost 6 bases at V and 4 bases at J; junction bases unmatched: 7. CDR1 is SGHRS, CDR2 YFSETQ, per germline. This CDR3 has 15 amino acids. The CDR3 DNA follows: TGCGCCAGCACCCTATCTAGCGGGGGGGCAGAGACCCAGTACTTC. Its protein is CASTLSSGGAETQYF.

This sequence joins TRBV5-1 and TRBJ2-5; possible D gene TRBD1, 5 bases. V was trimmed by 3 bases and J by 2 bases, leaving 11 bases between them. This CDR3 contains 14 residues. CDR1 is SGHRS and CDR2 is YFSETQ in the germline V gene. DNA of the CDR3: TGCGCCAGCAGCTGGCAGGGCATGCAAGAGACCCAGTACTTC. It specifies CASSWQGMQETQYF.

V is TRBV4-2 and J is TRBJ1-2, with no clear D. The CDR3 sequence is 15 residues long. Between the trimmed V and J ends, which lost 0 bases and 4 bases, there was a span of 12 bases. Germline V gene lookup returns CDR1 LGHNA and CDR2 YNFKEQ. CDR3 region: CASSQDEGITYGYTF. The CDR3 DNA reads as TGTGCCAGCAGCCAAGATGAGGGTATCACCTATGGCTACACCTTC.

Only a few counts were recorded for this clone. The gene calls are TRBV19 and TRBJ1-6; D remains ambiguous. Germline lookup yields CDR1 LNHDA and CDR2 SQIVND (reference sequence). The CDR3 covers 13 residues. The V end was cut by 3 bases, the J end by 10 bases, with 10 bases between. In DNA, the CDR3 is TGTGCCAGTAGTATTCCAAGCAGCTCACCCCTCCACTTT. Amino acid sequence: CASSIPSSSPLHF.

The CDR3 DNA follows: TGCGCCAGCAGTGGTTTACAGTTGTCTAATGAAAAACTGTTTTTT. Its translation is CASSGLQLSNEKLFF. This chain links TRBV4-1 with TRBJ1-4; D gene unclear. Germline V lookup: CDR1 MGHRA, CDR2 YSYEKL. The V and J ends lost 6 bases and 3 bases respectively, with 14 bases between them. This CDR3 has 15 amino acids.

The genes are TRBV11-2 and TRBJ1-2, with D possibly being TRBD1 (6 bases). The germline CDR1 and CDR2 sequences are SGHAT and FQNNGV. Trimming shortened V by 1 base and J by 2 bases, and 11 bases separated the two germline ends. CDR3 length: 15 amino acids. In nucleotides, the CDR3 is TGTGCCAGCAGCTTAGTTACAGGGTGGAACTATGGCTACACCTTC. Translated: CASSLVTGWNYGYTF.

The V gene is TRBV9, the J gene TRBJ2-1; D possibly corresponds to TRBD1 (6 bases). V lost 0 bases and J lost 14, with 12 bases in between. The germline gives CDR1 SGDLS, CDR2 YYNGEE. This CDR3 is built from 12 residues. This CDR3 is CASSVVGQKKFF. The DNA of the CDR3 is TGTGCCAGCAGCGTAGTCGGACAGAAGAAGTTCTTC.

The chain is built from TRBV15 and TRBJ2-7, with 9 bases aligning to TRBD2. V gave up 3 bases and J gave up 3 bases; unmatched junction bases: 15. This CDR3 comprises 18 residues. The germline CDR1 and CDR2 sequences are LNHNV and YYDKDF (reference sequence). As DNA, the CDR3 is TGTGCCACCAGCAGTAGGCCGGGACTAGCATGGGGATTCTACGAGCAGTACGTC. Its protein product is CATSSRPGLAWGFYEQYV.

This clone was observed a few times. As DNA, the CDR3 is TGTGCCAGCCCCGTTTGGGCGGGTAGGAGCACAGATACGCAGTATTTT. Translating it yields CASPVWAGRSTDTQYF. This chain links TRBV5-8 with TRBJ2-3, with D possibly matching TRBD2 (5 bases). CDR1 SGHTS and CDR2 YDEGEE come from the germline V gene. With 7 bases removed from V and 0 bases from J, the gap between germline ends came to 18 bases. The CDR3 loop spans 16 amino acids.

In its sample, this clone was seen a few times. The chain employs TRBV5-1 and TRBJ2-1; 11 bases are a match to TRBD2. The CDR3 sequence is 15 residues long. CDR1 SGHRS and CDR2 YFSETQ come from the germline V gene. J gave up 6 bases and V 2 bases, and 4 bases lay outside the gene matches. The CDR3 bases are TGCGCCAGCAGCTTTGCGCTAGCGGGGGGCAATGAGCAGTTCTTC. Translation: CASSFALAGGNEQFF. The full variable domain, completed using reference TRBV5-1 and TRBJ2-1, is KAGVTQTPRYLIKTRGQQVTLSCSPISGHRSVSWYQQTPGQGLQFLFEYFSETQRNKGNFPGRFSGRQFSNSRSEMNVSTLELGDSALYLCASSFALAGGNEQFFGPGTRLTVL.

V and J are TRBV7-3 and TRBJ2-2; TRBD1 is a possible D gene (6 bases). Germline CDR1 and CDR2: SGHTA and FQGTGA. V lost 6 bases and J 4 bases, leaving 12 bases between the germline ends. The CDR3 contains 14 residues. The CDR3 region has the DNA TGTGCCAGCAGAGGAACAGGGTCCACCGGGGAGCTGTTTTTT. Protein product: CASRGTGSTGELFF.

V usage is TRBV27 and J usage is TRBJ1-1, with TRBD1 as a possible D gene (6 bases). Germline lookup yields CDR1 MNHEY and CDR2 SMNVEV (reference sequence). The CDR3 spans 14 residues. Trimming cost V 1 base and J 5 bases, with 11 bases left between them. The CDR3 DNA follows: TGTGCCAGCAGTTTATTAGGGGGAGGAACTGAAGCTTTCTTT. It codes for CASSLLGGGTEAFF.

Comments on this clone: A much bigger clone sits one base away, suggesting this may be a read error. The rearrangement links TRBV11-3 to TRBJ1-1, with a possible D match to TRBD1 (6 bases). Trimming cost V 5 bases and J 1 base, with 8 bases left between them. This CDR3 spans 13 amino acids. CDR1 SGHNT and CDR2 YENEEA come from the germline V gene. The DNA for the CDR3 is TGTGCCAGCAGCCTGACAGGGAACACTGAAGCTTTCTTT. Translation gives CASSLTGNTEAFF.

This chain uses TRBV19 with TRBJ1-4; 7 nucleotides align to TRBD1. Trimming took 6 bases from V and 6 from J; bases not matched to a gene: 4. The CDR3 consists of 13 residues. Germline CDR1 and CDR2: LNHDA and SQIVND (reference sequence). The CDR3 spells CASRDRPYEKLFF. CDR3 DNA sequence: TGTGCCAGTAGGGACAGGCCCTATGAAAAACTGTTTTTT.

This clone was seen a handful of times. This chain connects TRBV19 to TRBJ2-2; D is possibly TRBD1 (7 bases). Germline CDR1 is LNHDA and CDR2 is SQIVND (reference sequence). The CDR3 extends over 15 amino acids. V lost 5 bases and J lost 0, with 10 bases in between. In DNA, the CDR3 is TGTGCCAGTAGTGACAGGGACTCGAACACCGGGGAGCTGTTTTTT. Residues: CASSDRDSNTGELFF.

CDR3 protein: CASTRTRGYNEQFF. CDR3 bases: TGTGCCAGCACCCGTACTCGGGGGTACAATGAGCAGTTCTTC. V usage is TRBV7-8 and J usage is TRBJ2-1; TRBD2 is a possible D gene (6 bases). The V end was cut by 7 bases, the J end by 4 bases, with 14 bases between. This CDR3 is built from 14 residues. Germline values: CDR1 SGHVS, CDR2 FQNEAQ.

V gene TRBV18 combines with J gene TRBJ1-1; 11 bases fit TRBD1. With V trimmed by 7 bases and J by 4 bases, 5 bases remained unmatched. The V gene's germline CDR1 is KGHSH and CDR2 LQKENI. This CDR3 has 14 amino acids. The CDR3 protein is CASLGQGGFTEAFF. CDR3 DNA: TGTGCCAGCTTGGGACAGGGGGGTTTCACTGAAGCTTTCTTT.